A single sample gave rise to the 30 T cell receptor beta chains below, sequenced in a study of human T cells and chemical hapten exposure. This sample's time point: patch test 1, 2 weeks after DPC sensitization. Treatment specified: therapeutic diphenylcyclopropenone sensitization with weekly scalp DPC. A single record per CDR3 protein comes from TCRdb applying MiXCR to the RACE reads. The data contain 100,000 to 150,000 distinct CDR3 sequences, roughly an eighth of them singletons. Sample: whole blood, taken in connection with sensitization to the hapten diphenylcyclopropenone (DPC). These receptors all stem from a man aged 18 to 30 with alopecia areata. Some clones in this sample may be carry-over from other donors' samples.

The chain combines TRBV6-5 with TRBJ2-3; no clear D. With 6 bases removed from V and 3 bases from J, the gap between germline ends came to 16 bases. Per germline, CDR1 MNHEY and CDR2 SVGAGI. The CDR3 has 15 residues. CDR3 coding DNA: TGTGCCAGCAGGCGGTTGGAAGGCAGGACAGATACGCAGTATTTT. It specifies CASRRLEGRTDTQYF.

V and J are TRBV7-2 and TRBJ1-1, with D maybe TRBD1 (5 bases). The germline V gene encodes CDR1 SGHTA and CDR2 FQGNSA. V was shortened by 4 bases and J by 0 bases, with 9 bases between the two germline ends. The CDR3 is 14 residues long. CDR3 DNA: TGTGCCAGCAGCTGGGGGACTGTGAACACTGAAGCTTTCTTT. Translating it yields CASSWGTVNTEAFF.

CDR3: CASSSRQGPTAYNEQFF. The CDR3 DNA sequence: TGTGCCAGCAGTTCCCGGCAGGGTCCCACAGCCTACAATGAGCAGTTCTTC. The chain is built from TRBV28 and TRBJ2-1; TRBD1 is a possible D gene (5 bases). The V and J ends lost 4 bases and 2 bases respectively, with 18 bases between them. This CDR3 contains 17 residues. CDR1 and CDR2 from the germline V gene are MDHEN and SYDVKM.

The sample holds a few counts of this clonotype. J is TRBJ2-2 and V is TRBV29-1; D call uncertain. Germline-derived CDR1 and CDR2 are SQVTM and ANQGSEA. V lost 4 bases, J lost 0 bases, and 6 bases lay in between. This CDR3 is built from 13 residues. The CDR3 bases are TGCAGCGTTGGGCAGACGAACACCGGGGAGCTGTTTTTT. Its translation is CSVGQTNTGELFF.

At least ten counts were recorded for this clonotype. CDR3 sequence reads: CASSLTVRLNTEAFF. CDR3 in DNA: TGTGCCAGCAGCTTAACGGTCAGGTTGAACACTGAAGCTTTCTTT. The chain links TRBV7-3 to TRBJ1-1; D is undetermined. This CDR3 comprises 15 residues. The germline V and J ends were trimmed by 0 bases and 0 bases, with 8 bases remaining between them. CDR1 SGHTA and CDR2 FQGTGA come from the germline V gene.

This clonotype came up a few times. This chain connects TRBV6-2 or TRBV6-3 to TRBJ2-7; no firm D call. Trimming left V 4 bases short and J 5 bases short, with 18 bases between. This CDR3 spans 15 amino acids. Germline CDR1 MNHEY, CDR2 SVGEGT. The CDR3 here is CASSSTTPGVDEQYV. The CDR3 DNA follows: TGTGCCAGCAGTTCTACGACTCCCGGCGTGGACGAGCAGTACGTC.

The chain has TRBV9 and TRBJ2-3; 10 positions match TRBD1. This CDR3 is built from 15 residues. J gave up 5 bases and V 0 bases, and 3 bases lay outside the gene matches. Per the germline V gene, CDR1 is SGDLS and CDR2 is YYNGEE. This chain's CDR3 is CASSVGQGAIDTQYF. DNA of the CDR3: TGTGCCAGCAGCGTAGGACAGGGGGCAATAGATACGCAGTATTTT.

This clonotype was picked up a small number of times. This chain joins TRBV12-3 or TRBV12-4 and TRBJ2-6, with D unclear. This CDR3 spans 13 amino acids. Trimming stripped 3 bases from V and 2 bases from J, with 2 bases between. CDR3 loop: CASSFTGANVLTF. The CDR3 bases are TGTGCCAGCAGTTTTACTGGGGCCAACGTCCTGACTTTC.

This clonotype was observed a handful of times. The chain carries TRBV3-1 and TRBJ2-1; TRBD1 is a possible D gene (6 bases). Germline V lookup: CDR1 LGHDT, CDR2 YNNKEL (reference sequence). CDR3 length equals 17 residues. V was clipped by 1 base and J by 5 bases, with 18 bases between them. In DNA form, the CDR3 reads TGTGCCAGCAGCCAAGGCAGGGGTCTAAAGTCTCACAATGAGCAGTTCTTC. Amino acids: CASSQGRGLKSHNEQFF.

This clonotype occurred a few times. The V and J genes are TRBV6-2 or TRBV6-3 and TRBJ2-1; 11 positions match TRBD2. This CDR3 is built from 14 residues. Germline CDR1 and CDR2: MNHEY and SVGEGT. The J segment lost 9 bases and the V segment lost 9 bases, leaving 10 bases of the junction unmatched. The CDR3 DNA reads TGTGCCAGTTGCATAGCGGGGGGGCCGATTGAGCAGTTCTTC. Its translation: CASCIAGGPIEQFF.

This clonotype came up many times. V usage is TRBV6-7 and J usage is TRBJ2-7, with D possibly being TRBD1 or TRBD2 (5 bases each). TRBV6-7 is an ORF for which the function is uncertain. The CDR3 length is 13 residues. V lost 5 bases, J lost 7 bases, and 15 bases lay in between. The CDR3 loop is CASSRDGAREQYV. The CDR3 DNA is TGTGCCAGCAGTCGGGACGGGGCGAGGGAGCAGTACGTC.

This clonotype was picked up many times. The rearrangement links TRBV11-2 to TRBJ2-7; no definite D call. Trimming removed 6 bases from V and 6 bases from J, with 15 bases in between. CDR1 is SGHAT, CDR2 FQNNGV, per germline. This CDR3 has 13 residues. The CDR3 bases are TGTGCCAGCAGTCTAGGGTCTCGACGCGAGCAGTACTTC. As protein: CASSLGSRREQYF.

As DNA, the CDR3 is TGCAGCGTCGGAGGGGACAGGGGGCCACAAGAGACCCAGTACTTC. Residues: CSVGGDRGPQETQYF. V is TRBV29-1 and J is TRBJ2-5; 12 nucleotides line up with TRBD1. Germline trimming cut 6 bases from V and 2 bases from J; bases unmatched to any gene: 7. CDR3 size: 15 residues. Germline values: CDR1 SQVTM, CDR2 ANQGSEA.

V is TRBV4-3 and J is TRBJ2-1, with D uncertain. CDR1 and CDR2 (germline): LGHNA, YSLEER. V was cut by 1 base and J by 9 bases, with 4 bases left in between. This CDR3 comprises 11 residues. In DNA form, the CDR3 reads TGCGCCAGCAGCCAAGGCCCTGAGCAGTTCTTC. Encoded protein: CASSQGPEQFF.

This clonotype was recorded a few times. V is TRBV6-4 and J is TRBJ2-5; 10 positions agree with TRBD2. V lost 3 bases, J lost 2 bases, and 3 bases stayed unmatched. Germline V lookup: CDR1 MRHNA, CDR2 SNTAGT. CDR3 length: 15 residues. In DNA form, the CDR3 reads TGTGCCAGCAGTGAGAGCGGGGGGGAGCAAGAGACCCAGTACTTC. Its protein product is CASSESGGEQETQYF.

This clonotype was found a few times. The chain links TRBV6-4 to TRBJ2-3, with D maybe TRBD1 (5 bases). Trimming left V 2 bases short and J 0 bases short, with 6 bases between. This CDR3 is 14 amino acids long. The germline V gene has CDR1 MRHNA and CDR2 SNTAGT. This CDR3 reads CASSDRGSTDTQYF. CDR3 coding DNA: TGTGCCAGCAGTGACAGGGGCAGCACAGATACGCAGTATTTT.

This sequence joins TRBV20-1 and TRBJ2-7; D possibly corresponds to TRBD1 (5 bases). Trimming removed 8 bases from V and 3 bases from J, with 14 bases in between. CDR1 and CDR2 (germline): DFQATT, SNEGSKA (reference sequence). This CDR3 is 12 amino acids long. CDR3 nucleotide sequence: TGCAGTCCGGAAGGGGCAAGCTACGAGCAGTACGTC. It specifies CSPEGASYEQYV.

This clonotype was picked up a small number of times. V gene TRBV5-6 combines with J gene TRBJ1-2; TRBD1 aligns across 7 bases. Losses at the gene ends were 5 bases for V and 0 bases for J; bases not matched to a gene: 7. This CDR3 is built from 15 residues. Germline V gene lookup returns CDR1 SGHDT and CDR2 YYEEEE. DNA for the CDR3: TGTGCCAGCAGGATAGACAGGGAACCTAACTATGGCTACACCTTC. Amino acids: CASRIDREPNYGYTF.

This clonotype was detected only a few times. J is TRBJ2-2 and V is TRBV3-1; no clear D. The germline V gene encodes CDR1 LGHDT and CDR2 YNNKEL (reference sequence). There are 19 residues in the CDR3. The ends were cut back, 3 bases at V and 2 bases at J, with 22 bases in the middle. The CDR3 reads CASSHHPSLGRANTGELFF. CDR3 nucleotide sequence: TGTGCCAGCAGCCACCATCCATCTCTCGGACGAGCCAACACCGGGGAGCTGTTTTTT.

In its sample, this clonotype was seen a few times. CDR3 residues: CSAREDRGLSSYEQYF. CDR3 DNA: TGCAGTGCTCGCGAAGACAGGGGATTGAGCTCCTACGAGCAGTACTTC. This sequence joins TRBV20-1 and TRBJ2-7; 8 bases are a match to TRBD1. Germline-derived CDR1 and CDR2 are DFQATT and SNEGSKA (reference sequence). The CDR3 loop spans 16 amino acids. After removal of 5 bases from V and 0 bases from J, the junction contained 12 bases not matched to a gene.

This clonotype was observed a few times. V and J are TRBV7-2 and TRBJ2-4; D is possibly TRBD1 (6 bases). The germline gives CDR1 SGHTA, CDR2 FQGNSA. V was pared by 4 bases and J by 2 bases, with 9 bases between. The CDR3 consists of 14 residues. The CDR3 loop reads CASSSQGTKNIQYF. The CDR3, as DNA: TGTGCCAGCAGCTCACAGGGAACCAAAAACATTCAGTACTTC.

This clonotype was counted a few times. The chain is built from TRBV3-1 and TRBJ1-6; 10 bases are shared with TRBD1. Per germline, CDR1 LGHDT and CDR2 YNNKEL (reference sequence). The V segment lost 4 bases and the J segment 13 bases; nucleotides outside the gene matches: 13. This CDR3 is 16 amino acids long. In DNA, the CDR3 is TGTGCCAGCAGCCGACTTCCGACAGGGGGCTATGAGCCCCTCCACTTT. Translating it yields CASSRLPTGGYEPLHF.

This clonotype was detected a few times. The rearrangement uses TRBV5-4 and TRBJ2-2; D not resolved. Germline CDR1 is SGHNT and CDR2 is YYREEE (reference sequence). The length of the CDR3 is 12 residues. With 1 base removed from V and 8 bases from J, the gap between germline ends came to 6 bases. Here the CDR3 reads CASSLSPGELFF. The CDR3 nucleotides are TGTGCCAGCAGCTTGAGCCCGGGGGAGCTGTTTTTT.

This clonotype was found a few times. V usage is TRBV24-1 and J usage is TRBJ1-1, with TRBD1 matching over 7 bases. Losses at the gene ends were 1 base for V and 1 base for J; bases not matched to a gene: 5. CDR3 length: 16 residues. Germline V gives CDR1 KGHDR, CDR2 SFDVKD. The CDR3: CATSDLSQGGNTEAFF. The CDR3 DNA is TGTGCCACCAGTGATTTAAGCCAGGGGGGGAACACTGAAGCTTTCTTT.

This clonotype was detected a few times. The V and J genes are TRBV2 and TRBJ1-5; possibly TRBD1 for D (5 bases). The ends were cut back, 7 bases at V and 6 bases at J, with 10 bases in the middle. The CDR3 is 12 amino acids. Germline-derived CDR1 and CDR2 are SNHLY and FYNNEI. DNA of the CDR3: TGTGCCAGCACTCGGGGGACTCAGCCCCAGCATTTT. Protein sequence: CASTRGTQPQHF.

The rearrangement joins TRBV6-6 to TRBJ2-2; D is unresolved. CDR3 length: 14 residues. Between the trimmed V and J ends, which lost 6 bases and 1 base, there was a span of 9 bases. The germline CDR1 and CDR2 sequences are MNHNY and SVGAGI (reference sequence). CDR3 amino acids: CASRGSGNTGELFF. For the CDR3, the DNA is TGTGCCAGCAGGGGCTCAGGGAACACCGGGGAGCTGTTTTTT.

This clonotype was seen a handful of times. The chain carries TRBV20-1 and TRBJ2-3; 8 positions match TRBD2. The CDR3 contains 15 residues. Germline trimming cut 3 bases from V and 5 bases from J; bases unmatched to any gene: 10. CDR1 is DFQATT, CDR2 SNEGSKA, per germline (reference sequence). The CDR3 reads CSARVAGRSGDTQYF. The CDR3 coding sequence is TGCAGTGCTAGGGTAGCGGGGCGATCAGGAGATACGCAGTATTTT.

The CDR3 loop reads CASSPPGRGSEKLFF. The CDR3 DNA reads as TGCGCCAGCAGCCCCCCGGGGAGGGGTAGTGAAAAACTGTTTTTT. The rearrangement links TRBV4-1 to TRBJ1-4, with D possibly being TRBD1 (5 bases). The CDR3 is 15 amino acids. V lost 4 bases to trimming and J lost 7 bases, with 16 bases between them. CDR1 and CDR2 (germline): MGHRA, YSYEKL.

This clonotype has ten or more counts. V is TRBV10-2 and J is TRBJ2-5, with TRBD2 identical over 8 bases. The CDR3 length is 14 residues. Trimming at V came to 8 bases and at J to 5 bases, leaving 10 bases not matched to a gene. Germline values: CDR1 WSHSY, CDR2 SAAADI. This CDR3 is CASRLAGGGETQYF. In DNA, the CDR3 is TGCGCCAGCCGCTTGGCCGGCGGGGGGGAGACCCAGTACTTC.

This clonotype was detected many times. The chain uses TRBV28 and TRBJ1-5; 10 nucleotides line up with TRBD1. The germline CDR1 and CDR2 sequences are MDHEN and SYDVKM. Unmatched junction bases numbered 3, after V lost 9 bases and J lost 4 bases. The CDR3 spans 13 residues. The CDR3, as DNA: TGTGCCAGTGAGGACAGGGGGAATCAGCCCCAGCATTTT. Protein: CASEDRGNQPQHF.